This section outlines one TCR beta chain sequence together with its context. Antigen unknown. This record comes from a study of cytomegalovirus exposure and HLA in healthy donors. Study-level results: With DRB1 most and HLA-C fewest, TCR association rates differed between HLA loci in a later analysis. Most likely, a cluster of highly shared sequence variants arose as a sequencing artifact.

The PCR made use of 60 Vbeta and 13 Jbeta primers. Profiled with immunoSEQ multiplex PCR; TCRdb holds only in-frame clones, not every one. The sample carries about 140,000 clones, around 79% recorded once. This CDR3 has 16 amino acids. V dropped 4 bases and J dropped 3; count of bases not matched to a gene: 8. CDR1 is SGDLS and CDR2 is YYNGEE in the germline V gene. At collection, donors were nominally healthy, but unrecorded immune exposures were probable. The sequencing sample was made of PBMCs. The genes are TRBV9 and TRBJ2-2; 8 bases align to TRBD1. The TCR comes from a man younger than 30 in good health and CMV-seronegative. The CDR3 DNA follows: TGTGCCAGCAGCCTTAACAGGGGGTTCGACACCGGGGAGCTGTTTTTT. As protein: CASSLNRGFDTGELFF.